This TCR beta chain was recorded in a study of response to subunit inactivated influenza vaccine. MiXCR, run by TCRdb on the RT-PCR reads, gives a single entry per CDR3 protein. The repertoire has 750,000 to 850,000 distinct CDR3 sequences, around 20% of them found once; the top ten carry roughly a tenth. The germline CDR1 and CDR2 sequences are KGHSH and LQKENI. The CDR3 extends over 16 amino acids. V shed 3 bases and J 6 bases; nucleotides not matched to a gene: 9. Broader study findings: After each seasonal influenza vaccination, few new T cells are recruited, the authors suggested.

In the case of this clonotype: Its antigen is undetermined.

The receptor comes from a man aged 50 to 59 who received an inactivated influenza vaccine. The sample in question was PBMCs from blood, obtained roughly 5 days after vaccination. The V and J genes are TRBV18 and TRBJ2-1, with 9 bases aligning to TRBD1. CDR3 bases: TGTGCCAGCTCACCTATTCCCGGGACAGGGTCCAATGAGCAGTTCTTC. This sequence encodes CASSPIPGTGSNEQFF.